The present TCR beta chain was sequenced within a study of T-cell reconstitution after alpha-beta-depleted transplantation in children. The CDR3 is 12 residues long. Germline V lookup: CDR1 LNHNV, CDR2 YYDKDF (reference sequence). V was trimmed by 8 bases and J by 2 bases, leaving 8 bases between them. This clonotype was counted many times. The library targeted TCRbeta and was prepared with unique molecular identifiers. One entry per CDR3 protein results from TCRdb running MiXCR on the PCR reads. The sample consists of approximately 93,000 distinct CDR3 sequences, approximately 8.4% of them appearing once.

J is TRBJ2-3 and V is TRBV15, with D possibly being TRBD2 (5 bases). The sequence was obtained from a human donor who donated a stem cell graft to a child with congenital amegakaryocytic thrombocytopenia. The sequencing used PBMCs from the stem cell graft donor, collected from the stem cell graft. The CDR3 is CATGGLTDTQYF. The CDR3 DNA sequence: TGTGCCACCGGAGGCCTCACAGATACGCAGTATTTT.